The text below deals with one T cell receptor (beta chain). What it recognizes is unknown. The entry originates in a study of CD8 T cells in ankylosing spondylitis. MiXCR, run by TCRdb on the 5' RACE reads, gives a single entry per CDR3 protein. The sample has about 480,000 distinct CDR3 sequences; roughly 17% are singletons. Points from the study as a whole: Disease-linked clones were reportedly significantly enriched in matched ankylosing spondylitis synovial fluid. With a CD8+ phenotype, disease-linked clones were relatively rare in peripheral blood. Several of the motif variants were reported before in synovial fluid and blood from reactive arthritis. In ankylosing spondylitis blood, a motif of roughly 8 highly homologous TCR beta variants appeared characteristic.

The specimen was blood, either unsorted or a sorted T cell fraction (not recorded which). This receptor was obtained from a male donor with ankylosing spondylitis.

The CDR3 is CASSSPSTGRSSYEQYF. The CDR3 DNA sequence: TGTGCCAGCAGTTCCCCTTCGACAGGCCGGAGCTCCTACGAGCAGTACTTC. The rearrangement uses TRBV28 and TRBJ2-7; perhaps TRBD1 as D (6 bases). Germline assignment: CDR1 MDHEN and CDR2 SYDVKM. CDR3 size: 17 residues. Trimming took off 4 bases at V and 0 bases at J, with 19 bases between the two ends.